Given below is one T cell receptor (beta chain) in context. Its matching antigen is unknown. Germline V CDR1 and CDR2: SGHRS, YFSETQ. This CDR3 is 16 amino acids long. The ends were cut back, 3 bases at V and 1 base at J, with 13 bases in the middle. This sample is drawn from a study of T cell responses to AZD1222 COVID-19 vaccine. Study-wide context: Second doses at about 4 or about 12 weeks were pooled. Study findings and constraints: White British donors predominated, females outnumbered males, and clonal diversity was possibly underestimated. Following two doses of AZD1222, Spike-specific TCR breadth and depth rose.

The data were produced by immunoSEQ multiplex PCR, yet TCRdb's version contains in-frame clones alone and is incomplete. The sample yields 150,000 or so clones, approximately 92% seen once. The sample here was peripheral blood, taken on day 0 of AZD1222 vaccination. The sequence came from an adult in good health. This chain links TRBV5-1 with TRBJ1-4, with a tentative D call TRBD1 (6 bases). DNA for the CDR3: TGCGCCAGCAGCTCGTTAAAACAGGGAACTAATGAAAAACTGTTTTTT. Residues: CASSSLKQGTNEKLFF. Together with reference TRBV5-1 and TRBJ1-4, the CDR3 gives the full variable domain: KAGVTQTPRYLIKTRGQQVTLSCSPISGHRSVSWYQQTPGQGLQFLFEYFSETQRNKGNFPGRFSGRQFSNSRSEMNVSTLELGDSALYLCASSSLKQGTNEKLFFGSGTQLSVL.